Each of the 12 T cell receptor beta chains below was sequenced from the same sample in a study of blood T cell repertoires in COVID-19. Only in-frame clones appear in the TCRdb table, and some are missing; sequencing was by immunoSEQ multiplex PCR. The sample lists around 160,000 clones; roughly 85% were seen once. Sequenced material: peripheral blood. The receptor set was obtained from a man in his sixties with acute or convalescent COVID-19.

The V and J genes are TRBV30 and TRBJ1-2; no reliable D call. The CDR3 spans 12 residues. Per the germline V gene, CDR1 is GTSNPN and CDR2 is SVGIG (reference sequence). The V end was cut by 0 bases, the J end by 5 bases, with 7 bases between. The CDR3 here is CAWSVGRYGYTF. The CDR3 DNA sequence: TGTGCCTGGAGTGTCGGCAGGTATGGCTACACCTTC. The variable domain in full, completed from reference TRBV30 and TRBJ1-2, reads SQTIHQWPATLVQPVGSPLSLECTVEGTSNPNLYWYRQAAGRGLQLLFYSVGIGQISSEVPQNLSASRPQDRQFILSSKKLLLSDSGFYLCAWSVGRYGYTFGSGTRLTVV.

V and J are TRBV11-1 and TRBJ2-3, with 9 bases matching TRBD2. Germline loops: CDR1 SGHAT, CDR2 FQDESV (reference sequence). J lost 2 bases, V lost 4 bases, and 4 bases had no gene match. CDR3 size: 15 residues. The CDR3 region has the DNA TGTGCCAGCAGCTCGACTAGCGGAGTCACAGATACGCAGTATTTT. Protein: CASSSTSGVTDTQYF.

The gene calls are TRBV2 and TRBJ2-3; 9 bases are shared with TRBD2. The germline CDR1 and CDR2 sequences are SNHLY and FYNNEI. The CDR3 consists of 14 residues. With V trimmed by 6 bases and J by 5 bases, 6 bases remained unmatched. The chain's CDR3 is CASRIAGVLDTQYF. CDR3 nucleotides: TGTGCCAGCAGAATAGCGGGAGTTCTAGATACGCAGTATTTT.

This clone was observed a single time. The gene calls are TRBV28 and TRBJ1-6; D perhaps matches TRBD1 (5 bases). V lost 2 bases, J lost 9 bases, and 14 bases lay in between. This CDR3 contains 15 residues. The germline V gene encodes CDR1 MDHEN and CDR2 SYDVKM. This CDR3 reads CASSLHQGRSSPLHF. CDR3 sequence (DNA): TGTGCCAGCAGTTTACATCAGGGCAGGAGTTCACCCCTCCACTTT.

This chain uses TRBV3-1 (or the pseudogene TRBV3-2) with TRBJ1-2; the match to TRBD1 covers 7 bases. Germline V gene lookup returns CDR1 LGHDT and CDR2 YNNKEL (reference sequence). V lost 6 bases and J lost 4; bases outside the gene matches: 8. The CDR3 runs 14 residues. This chain's CDR3 is CASRGEQGSYGYTF. DNA of the CDR3: TGTGCCAGCAGGGGGGAACAGGGGAGCTATGGCTACACCTTC.

V is TRBV18 and J is TRBJ2-7; 8 bases align to TRBD1. Germline V gives CDR1 KGHSH, CDR2 LQKENI. Unmatched junction bases numbered 7, after V lost 3 bases and J lost 3 bases. The CDR3 consists of 15 residues. CDR3 nucleotide sequence: TGTGCCAGCTCACCTGGACAGGGTAAAAACTACGAGCAGTACTTC. This encodes CASSPGQGKNYEQYF.

The chain recombines TRBV19 with TRBJ1-4, with TRBD1 matching 7 bases. CDR3 length: 15 residues. Trimming took 4 bases from V and 7 from J; bases not matched to a gene: 9. Germline V CDR1 and CDR2: LNHDA, SQIVND (reference sequence). This CDR3 is CASSTGQVMREKLFF. The CDR3 nucleotides read TGTGCCAGTAGTACCGGACAGGTGATGCGTGAAAAACTGTTTTTT. Using reference TRBV19 and TRBJ1-4 for the parts outside the CDR3, the full variable domain is DGGITQSPKYLFRKEGQNVTLSCEQNLNHDAMYWYRQDPGQGLRLIYYSQIVNDFQKGDIAEGYSVSREKKESFPLTVTSAQKNPTAFYLCASSTGQVMREKLFFGSGTQLSVL.

The chain carries TRBV6-1 and TRBJ2-1; D possibly corresponds to TRBD2 (6 bases). The V gene lost 4 bases and the J gene lost 2 bases, with 15 bases spanning the gap. CDR1 MNHNS and CDR2 SASEGT come from the germline V gene. The CDR3 runs 16 residues. The CDR3 region is CASSATAPGAYNEQFF. The CDR3 coding sequence is TGTGCCAGCAGTGCGACAGCGCCGGGGGCCTACAATGAGCAGTTCTTC.

The rearrangement joins TRBV27 to TRBJ1-6; D is possibly TRBD1 (6 bases). With 5 bases removed from V and 10 bases from J, the gap between germline ends came to 18 bases. Germline loops: CDR1 MNHEY, CDR2 SMNVEV (reference sequence). This CDR3 contains 15 residues. Here the CDR3 DNA reads TGTGCCAGCAGTCCAGGACAGCGAACAGCATCACCCCTCCACTTT. It codes for CASSPGQRTASPLHF.

This clone was observed once. The gene calls are TRBV10-3 and TRBJ2-7; a weak D match, TRBD2 (5 bases). Trimming left V 4 bases short and J 1 base short, with 8 bases between. Germline V lookup: CDR1 ENHRY, CDR2 SYGVKD. The CDR3 sequence is 13 residues long. This CDR3 is CAISGRQSYEQYF. Here the CDR3 DNA reads TGTGCCATCAGTGGGAGGCAGTCCTACGAGCAGTACTTC.

The J gene is TRBJ2-1, the V gene TRBV11-1, with 14 bases matching TRBD2. The CDR3 spans 15 residues. Losses at the gene ends were 5 bases for V and 7 bases for J; bases not matched to a gene: 4. The germline CDR1 and CDR2 sequences are SGHAT and FQDESV (reference sequence). CDR3 amino acids: CASSPRLAGGNEQFF. The DNA for the CDR3 is TGTGCCAGCAGCCCGAGACTAGCGGGAGGGAATGAGCAGTTCTTC.

This chain joins TRBV27 and TRBJ1-1, with D possibly being TRBD1 (6 bases). Germline V lookup: CDR1 MNHEY, CDR2 SMNVEV (reference sequence). CDR3 length: 14 amino acids. V was clipped by 7 bases and J by 1 base, with 13 bases between them. The CDR3 bases are TGTGCCAGCACCTGGACAGCCCCGAACACTGAAGCTTTCTTT. This codes for CASTWTAPNTEAFF.